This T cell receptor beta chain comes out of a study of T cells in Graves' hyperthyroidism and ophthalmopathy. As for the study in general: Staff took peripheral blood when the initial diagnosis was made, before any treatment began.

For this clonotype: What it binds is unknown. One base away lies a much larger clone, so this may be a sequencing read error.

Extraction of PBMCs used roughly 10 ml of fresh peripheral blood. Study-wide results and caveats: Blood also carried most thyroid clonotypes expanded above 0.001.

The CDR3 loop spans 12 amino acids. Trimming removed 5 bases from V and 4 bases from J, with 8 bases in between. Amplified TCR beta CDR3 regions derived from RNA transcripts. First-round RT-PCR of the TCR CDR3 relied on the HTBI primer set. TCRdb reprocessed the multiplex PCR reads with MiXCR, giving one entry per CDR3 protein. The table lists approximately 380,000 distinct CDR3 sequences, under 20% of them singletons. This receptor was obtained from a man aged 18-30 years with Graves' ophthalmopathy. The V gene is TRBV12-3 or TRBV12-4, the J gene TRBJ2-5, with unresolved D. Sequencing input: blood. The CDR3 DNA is TGTGCCAGCAGTGAGAACGCAGAGACCCAGTACTTC. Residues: CASSENAETQYF.